The sequence of this T cell receptor (beta chain) was determined in a study of shared clonotypes between healthy human individuals. General study results and limits: Sampling used blood alone; tissue repertoires probably differ.

Donors, without exception, were Caucasian adults residing in Nashville, Tennessee. Some 31,000 T cell genomes (about 270 ng DNA) went into each PBMC replicate. Data came from immunoSEQ multiplex PCR; TCRdb stores just in-frame clones and leaves some out. Among around 440,000 clones, around 77% were seen once, and the ten largest hold 9.5% to 15%. As concerns this clone: The antigen is unknown.

This CDR3 region has 14 residues. Between the trimmed V and J ends, which lost 5 bases and 0 bases, there was a span of 11 bases. CDR1 is ENHRY and CDR2 is SYGVKD in the germline V gene. The rearrangement links TRBV10-3 to TRBJ2-7, with D maybe TRBD1 (6 bases). The sample consisted of PBMCs. This receptor was identified in a woman in her forties in good health. Some clones in this sample may be carry-over from other donors' samples. This CDR3 is CAISRQVSSYEQYF. CDR3 nucleotides: TGTGCCATCAGTCGACAGGTTAGCTCCTACGAGCAGTACTTC.